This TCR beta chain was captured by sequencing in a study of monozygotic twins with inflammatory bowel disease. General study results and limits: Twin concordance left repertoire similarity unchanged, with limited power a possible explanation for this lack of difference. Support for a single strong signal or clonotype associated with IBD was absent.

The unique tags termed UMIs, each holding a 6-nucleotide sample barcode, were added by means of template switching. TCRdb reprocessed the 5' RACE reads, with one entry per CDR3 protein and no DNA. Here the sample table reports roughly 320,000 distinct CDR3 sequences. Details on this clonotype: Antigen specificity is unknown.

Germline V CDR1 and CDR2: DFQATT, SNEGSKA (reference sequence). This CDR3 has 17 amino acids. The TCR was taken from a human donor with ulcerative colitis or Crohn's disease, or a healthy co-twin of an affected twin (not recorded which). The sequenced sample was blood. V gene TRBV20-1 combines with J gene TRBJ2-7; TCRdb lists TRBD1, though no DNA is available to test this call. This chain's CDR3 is CSASPISRDSNSYEQYF.